These 5 T cell receptor beta chains originate from one sample sequenced in a study of blood T cell repertoires in COVID-19. Here immunoSEQ multiplex PCR was the method, and the copy in TCRdb shows in-frame clones only, minus some. The repertoire holds nearly 90,000 clones, with 75% to 90% as singletons. Sequencing was carried out using peripheral blood. The receptors here all came from a man older than 75 with acute or convalescent COVID-19.

V is TRBV7-8 and J is TRBJ1-5; weak D call: TRBD1 (6 bases). The CDR3 loop spans 14 amino acids. The V and J ends lost 1 base and 6 bases respectively, with 10 bases between them. The germline V gene encodes CDR1 SGHVS and CDR2 FQNEAQ. This chain's CDR3 is CASSLVAGVQPQHF. CDR3 in DNA: TGTGCCAGCAGCTTAGTAGCAGGGGTTCAGCCCCAGCATTTT.

The chain employs TRBV28 and TRBJ1-1; perhaps TRBD1 as D (6 bases). In germline, CDR1 is MDHEN, CDR2 SYDVKM. The CDR3 runs to 13 residues. V was clipped by 8 bases and J by 0 bases, with 10 bases between them. CDR3 residues: CASVGGLNTEAFF. In nucleotides, the CDR3 is TGTGCCAGCGTCGGGGGGCTGAACACTGAAGCTTTCTTT. The entire variable domain, with the rest obtained from reference TRBV28 and TRBJ1-1, is as follows: DVKVTQSSRYLVKRTGEKVFLECVQDMDHENMFWYRQDPGLGLRLIYFSYDVKMKEKGDIPEGYSVSREKKERFSLILESASTNQTSMYLCASVGGLNTEAFFGQGTRLTVV.

The chain carries TRBV28 and TRBJ1-5; 7 bases map to TRBD1. Losses at the gene ends were 6 bases for V and 0 bases for J; bases not matched to a gene: 5. Germline V gives CDR1 MDHEN, CDR2 SYDVKM. This CDR3 has 15 residues. This CDR3 is CASRGQSNSNQPQHF. The CDR3, as DNA: TGTGCCAGCAGGGGACAGTCTAATAGCAATCAGCCCCAGCATTTT.

The rearrangement uses TRBV6-4 and TRBJ2-2; 9 positions agree with TRBD2. J gave up 4 bases and V 3 bases, and 12 bases lay outside the gene matches. The CDR3 totals 18 residues. Looked up from germline, CDR1 is MRHNA and CDR2 is SNTAGT. CDR3 nucleotide sequence: TGTGCCAGCAGTGAAACTAGCGGGCGGATGAGGGGCACCGGGGAGCTGTTTTTT. Encoded protein: CASSETSGRMRGTGELFF.

The rearrangement joins TRBV14 to TRBJ2-2, with 12 nucleotides matching TRBD2. This CDR3 comprises 16 residues. V trimming: 0 bases; J trimming: 6 bases; junction bases outside the gene matches: 2. Germline values: CDR1 SGHDN, CDR2 FVKESK. DNA for the CDR3: TGTGCCAGCAGCCAAGATCCTAGCGGGGGGGCCGGGGAGCTGTTTTTT. This encodes CASSQDPSGGAGELFF.